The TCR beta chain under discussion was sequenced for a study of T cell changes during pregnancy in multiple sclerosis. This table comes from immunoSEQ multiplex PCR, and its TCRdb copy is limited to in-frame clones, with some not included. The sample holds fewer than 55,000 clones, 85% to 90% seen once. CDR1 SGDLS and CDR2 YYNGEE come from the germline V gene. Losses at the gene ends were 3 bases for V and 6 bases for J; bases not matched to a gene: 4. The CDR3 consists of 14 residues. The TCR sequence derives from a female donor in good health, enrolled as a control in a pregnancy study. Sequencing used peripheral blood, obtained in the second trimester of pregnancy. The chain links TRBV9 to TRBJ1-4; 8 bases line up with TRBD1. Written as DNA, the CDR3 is TGTGCCAGCAGCGGGCAGGGGGCCGATGAAAAACTGTTTTTT. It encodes CASSGQGADEKLFF.